This TCR beta chain stems from a study of a mutant IDH1 vaccine in newly diagnosed glioma (dated by TCRdb to the early 2020s). About the full investigation: Across visits V03 through V10, patients got a total of eight vaccinations, given in weeks 1, 3, 5, 7, 11, 15, 19 and 23. For exploratory analyses, longitudinal TCRB deep sequencing was carried out in about two dozen treated patients wherever samples were available. Peripheral blood was drawn at six visits: V03 (baseline), V05, V07, V10, V12 and V13. The roughly 32 treated patients were around 62% male and around 40% female, with a mean age of around 40 years. In the chemotherapy-containing groups, vaccination started alongside temozolomide cycles, whereas in patients who had radiotherapy alone it started 4-6 weeks after radiotherapy. Before enrollment, most patients had been given radiochemotherapy with temozolomide as standard therapy, while the rest had received either radiotherapy alone or temozolomide alone.

Study-wide findings and limitations: It was noted by the authors that analyses of patient blood samples could not be reproduced owing to sample limitations. Changes in the top peripheral T cell clonotypes picked up by TCRB sequencing did not appear to be linked to pseudoprogression. Vaccine-induced immune responses across multiple MHC alleles were detected in about 92% of patients. Selection of PBMC samples for TCRB deep sequencing was based on availability.

V is cut back by 8 bases and J by 8 bases, with 22 bases in the junction unmatched. Spanning cysteine to phenylalanine, the CDR3 consists of 16 amino acids. Only the CDR3 DNA stays, 48 bases, in frame from base 1. The germline V gene specifies SQVTM as CDR1 and ANQGSEA as CDR2. The library relied on the immunoSEQ multiplex PCR assay. Rearranged TCR beta chain sequences were amplified using the hsTCRB Kit according to the manufacturer's protocol. TCRB libraries were sequenced on an Illumina MiSeq. For the original study's pipeline: The kit vendor's proprietary platform handled demultiplexing, trimming and gene mapping. TCRdb holds this immuneACCESS table with in-frame rearrangements only. Some clones are missing; in checked studies, unresolved V genes explain under half, and the rest has no known cause. The DNA gave D and trimming, while V, J and clone size come from that table. The sample includes around 29,000 clones, with around 87% observed a single time. The ten biggest clones cover around 3.5% of the sample.

A remark on this clone: The target of this receptor is not known. The record has no base qualities; no much larger clone is one base away.

The sample's time point label is to be understood as: week 5, during vaccination. Each vaccine dose, consisting of 300 ug of a 20-mer mutant IDH1 peptide in Montanide, was administered subcutaneously with topical imiquimod. All donors had newly diagnosed IDH1-mutant astrocytomas of WHO grade 3 or 4 that showed loss of nuclear ATRX. The samples were drawn from NOA16, a multicentre, single-arm, open-label phase I trial in Germany that tested a mutant IDH1 peptide vaccine in humans for the first time. Genomic DNA for TCRB sequencing was isolated from EDTA blood with the DNeasy Blood and Tissue Kit. The source of this sequence is a woman in her forties with glioma. Some clones in this sample may be carry-over from other donors' samples. The chain joins TRBV29-1 to TRBJ1-1, and TRBD1 matches 8 of the central bases. Material: peripheral blood mononuclear cells (PBMCs), obtained from a glioma patient whose treatment included an IDH1 peptide vaccine. The bases read TGCAGCTCTGAAGGTCTGCTGGGACAGGAATTCGTGGAAGCTTTCTTT. Translated, it gives CSSEGLLGQEFVEAFF.